The clone carrying this T cell receptor beta chain was picked up one time. The record originates from a study of blood T cells in healthy people across ages. Donors were systemically healthy Caucasian individuals from Russia aged roughly 6 to 100 years. Trimming left V 2 bases short and J 0 bases short, with 18 bases between. CDR3 length: 18 amino acids. The germline V gene has CDR1 SGHRS and CDR2 YFSETQ. Using a J-beta primer mix together with a sample-barcoded 5' primer, a second PCR was run for 7 to 11 cycles. Every cDNA molecule bore a tag from a template-switch adaptor containing 12 random nucleotides. One entry per CDR3 protein results from TCRdb running MiXCR on the 5' RACE reads. This table has 1,300,000 or so distinct CDR3 sequences, approximately 59% appearing once.

V gene TRBV5-1 combines with J gene TRBJ2-1, with D possibly being TRBD1 (6 bases). The TCR sequence derives from a man younger than 30 in good health. The material sequenced was blood. The CDR3 DNA is TGCGCCAGCAGCTTATCAGGGACAATCTCTAGCTCCTACAATGAGCAGTTCTTC. It encodes CASSLSGTISSSYNEQFF.